A selection of T cell receptor beta chains follows, all from one sample in a study of T cells in Graves' hyperthyroidism and ophthalmopathy. TCRdb re-analysed the multiplex PCR reads in MiXCR, keeping a single row per CDR3 protein. The sample includes approximately 330,000 distinct CDR3 sequences, 15% to 20% of them seen just once. The sample was blood. The receptor set was obtained from a woman aged 50 to 65 with Graves' hyperthyroidism. Both conserved end residues are part of each CDR3. The D gene is left open where the match is weak. A row's size may be missing; if present it is once, few, many or a size class.

j_gene: TRBJ2-2
d_gene: -
v_gene: TRBV3-1
abundance: many
len: 13
CDR3nt: TGTGCCAGCAGCCAAGGTGGGGCCGGGGAGCTGTTTTTT
CDR3aa: CASSQGGAGELFF

j_gene: TRBJ1-6
d_gene: -
v_gene: TRBV14
abundance: few
len: 14
CDR3nt: TGTGCCAGCAGCCAAAGGTTGAGGGACTCACCCCTCCACTTT
CDR3aa: CASSQRLRDSPLHF

j_gene: TRBJ2-7
d_gene: -
v_gene: TRBV5-1
abundance: -
len: 13
CDR3nt: TGCGCCAGCAGCTCTGAGCCTCAGTACGAGCAGTACTTC
CDR3aa: CASSSEPQYEQYF

j_gene: TRBJ1-3
d_gene: -
v_gene: TRBV6-5
abundance: -
len: 17
CDR3nt: TGTGCCAGCAGTTACTCGAGTGACACCAACTCTGGAAACACCATATATTTT
CDR3aa: CASSYSSDTNSGNTIYF

j_gene: TRBJ2-3
d_gene: -
v_gene: TRBV6-1
abundance: many
len: 16
CDR3nt: TGTGCCAGCAGTGTCCAACAGGGTCTCGGCACAGATACGCAGTATTTT
CDR3aa: CASSVQQGLGTDTQYF

j_gene: TRBJ1-6
d_gene: -
v_gene: TRBV6-1
abundance: few
len: 19
CDR3nt: TGTGCCAGCAGTCATCGGGGGGGGCGAGGAAGATCCTATAATTCACCCCTCCACTTT
CDR3aa: CASSHRGGRGRSYNSPLHF

j_gene: TRBJ1-2
d_gene: -
v_gene: TRBV5-1
abundance: many
len: 13
CDR3nt: TGCGCCAGCAGCTTGAATGAGGGAAGTGGCTACACCTTC
CDR3aa: CASSLNEGSGYTF

j_gene: TRBJ2-2
d_gene: -
v_gene: TRBV6-1
abundance: few
len: 13
CDR3nt: TGTGCCAGCAGCACGGACGACACCGGGGAGCTGTTTTTT
CDR3aa: CASSTDDTGELFF

j_gene: TRBJ2-3
d_gene: -
v_gene: TRBV14
abundance: -
len: 14
CDR3nt: TGTGCCAGCAGCCCCCCGGAGAATGTAGATACGCAGTATTTT
CDR3aa: CASSPPENVDTQYF

j_gene: TRBJ2-5
d_gene: -
v_gene: TRBV7-8
abundance: -
len: 15
CDR3nt: TGTGCCAGCACTCGAGTCCTTTTATCCCAAGAGACCCAGTACTTC
CDR3aa: CASTRVLLSQETQYF

j_gene: TRBJ2-7
d_gene: TRBD2
v_gene: TRBV10-1
abundance: -
len: 17
CDR3nt: TGCGCCAGCAGTGAGTCGACTCTTAGCGGGAGGTCCTACGAGCAGTACTTC
CDR3aa: CASSESTLSGRSYEQYF

j_gene: TRBJ1-3
d_gene: -
v_gene: TRBV5-1
abundance: few
len: 14
CDR3nt: TGCGCCAGCAGAGAAGGATTCTCTGGAAACACCATATATTTT
CDR3aa: CASREGFSGNTIYF

j_gene: TRBJ2-1
d_gene: -
v_gene: TRBV11-2
abundance: many
len: 11
CDR3nt: TGTGCCAGCAGCTTACAGATTGAGCAGTTCTTC
CDR3aa: CASSLQIEQFF

j_gene: TRBJ2-1
d_gene: -
v_gene: TRBV7-9
abundance: -
len: 14
CDR3nt: TGTGCCAGCACCAATTCGGACAGATACAATGAGCAGTTCTTC
CDR3aa: CASTNSDRYNEQFF

j_gene: TRBJ2-2
d_gene: -
v_gene: TRBV20-1
abundance: -
len: 14
CDR3nt: TGCAGTGCTAGGGACCCCATGAACACCGGGGAGCTGTTTTTT
CDR3aa: CSARDPMNTGELFF

j_gene: TRBJ1-5
d_gene: -
v_gene: TRBV3-1
abundance: -
len: 14
CDR3nt: TGTGCCAGCAGCCGGGGACAAACAAATCAGCCCCAGCATTTT
CDR3aa: CASSRGQTNQPQHF

j_gene: TRBJ2-5
d_gene: TRBD2
v_gene: TRBV7-9
abundance: -
len: 17
CDR3nt: TGTGCCAGCAGCTTGGGCCAGACTAGCGGGCCCCAAGAGACCCAGTACTTC
CDR3aa: CASSLGQTSGPQETQYF

j_gene: TRBJ1-3
d_gene: -
v_gene: TRBV2
abundance: many
len: 14
CDR3nt: TGTGCCAGCAGCCCAGGGTTTTCTGGAAACACCATATATTTT
CDR3aa: CASSPGFSGNTIYF

j_gene: TRBJ1-2
d_gene: -
v_gene: TRBV7-8
abundance: few
len: 14
CDR3nt: TGTGCCAGCACCCCCGGGACACCAAACTATGGCTACACCTTC
CDR3aa: CASTPGTPNYGYTF

j_gene: TRBJ2-1
d_gene: TRBD2
v_gene: TRBV19
abundance: once
len: 15
CDR3nt: TGTGCCAGTAGTATTAGCGGGGGCTCCTACAATGAGCAGTTCTTC
CDR3aa: CASSISGGSYNEQFF

j_gene: TRBJ1-1
d_gene: -
v_gene: TRBV11-1
abundance: few
len: 13
CDR3nt: TGTGCCAGCAGCTTAATCGGAAGCACTGAAGCTTTCTTT
CDR3aa: CASSLIGSTEAFF

j_gene: TRBJ2-1
d_gene: -
v_gene: TRBV2
abundance: -
len: 14
CDR3nt: TGTGCCAGCAGTGACGCTGGGGTTCCGGATGAGCAGTTCTTC
CDR3aa: CASSDAGVPDEQFF

j_gene: TRBJ1-1
d_gene: TRBD1
v_gene: TRBV9
abundance: -
len: 13
CDR3nt: TGTGCCAGCAGCGTAACAGGGGGACCTGAAGCTTTCTTT
CDR3aa: CASSVTGGPEAFF

j_gene: TRBJ2-4
d_gene: -
v_gene: TRBV15
abundance: -
len: 16
CDR3nt: TGTGCCACCAGCAGAGATTTGGGGGCAGGCAAAAACATTCAGTACTTC
CDR3aa: CATSRDLGAGKNIQYF

j_gene: TRBJ1-1
d_gene: TRBD1
v_gene: TRBV29-1
abundance: -
len: 13
CDR3nt: TGCAGCGCCCATGACAGGGGGAACACTGAAGCTTTCTTT
CDR3aa: CSAHDRGNTEAFF

j_gene: TRBJ1-2
d_gene: -
v_gene: TRBV6-1
abundance: -
len: 13
CDR3nt: TGTGCCAGCAGCCTTACGGTCTTTGATGGCTACACCTTC
CDR3aa: CASSLTVFDGYTF

j_gene: TRBJ1-2
d_gene: -
v_gene: TRBV6-2/TRBV6-3
abundance: few
len: 17
CDR3nt: TGTGCCAGCAGTTACGCCTCGGTGGGGAGCGGGGACTATGGCTACACCTTC
CDR3aa: CASSYASVGSGDYGYTF

j_gene: TRBJ2-5
d_gene: TRBD2
v_gene: TRBV7-9
abundance: -
len: 17
CDR3nt: TGTGCCAGCAGCTTCGGGAGGGGGGGAGGGTCACGGGAGACCCAGTACTTC
CDR3aa: CASSFGRGGGSRETQYF

j_gene: TRBJ1-1
d_gene: -
v_gene: TRBV18
abundance: many
len: 12
CDR3nt: TGTGCCAGCGATAACCCGAACACTGAAGCTTTCTTT
CDR3aa: CASDNPNTEAFF

j_gene: TRBJ2-1
d_gene: -
v_gene: TRBV2
abundance: -
len: 14
CDR3nt: TGTGCCAGCAGTCGCCCTGTCAGGGGCAATGAGCAGTTCTTC
CDR3aa: CASSRPVRGNEQFF

j_gene: TRBJ2-3
d_gene: TRBD2
v_gene: TRBV6-1
abundance: -
len: 16
CDR3nt: TGTGCCAGCAGTGAAGGGATGACGGGCGGGGGGGTTACGCAGTATTTT
CDR3aa: CASSEGMTGGGVTQYF

j_gene: TRBJ2-1
d_gene: -
v_gene: TRBV4-2
abundance: -
len: 17
CDR3nt: TGTGCCAGCAGCCAACAACCCTTAGGCGGGCCTTACAATGAGCAGTTCTTC
CDR3aa: CASSQQPLGGPYNEQFF

j_gene: TRBJ1-1
d_gene: -
v_gene: TRBV19
abundance: -
len: 17
CDR3nt: TGTGCCAGTAGTATACCCGGGGTCGGGCCCATGAACACTGAAGCTTTCTTT
CDR3aa: CASSIPGVGPMNTEAFF

j_gene: TRBJ1-2
d_gene: -
v_gene: TRBV6-1
abundance: -
len: 15
CDR3nt: TGTGCCAGCAGTCGAAACCTCCCGGGGGCGAAAGGCTACACCTTC
CDR3aa: CASSRNLPGAKGYTF

j_gene: TRBJ2-7
d_gene: -
v_gene: TRBV28
abundance: many
len: 15
CDR3nt: TGTGCCAGCAGTTCCCCCGGGGACGCATTCAACGAGCAGTACTTC
CDR3aa: CASSSPGDAFNEQYF

j_gene: TRBJ1-4
d_gene: -
v_gene: TRBV11-3
abundance: many
len: 10
CDR3nt: TGTGCCAGCATCCCTCCAAAACTGTTTTTT
CDR3aa: CASIPPKLFF

j_gene: TRBJ1-3
d_gene: -
v_gene: TRBV5-1
abundance: few
len: 16
CDR3nt: TGCGCCAGCAGCTTGGCGGCGGGAACGACTGGAAACACCATATATTTT
CDR3aa: CASSLAAGTTGNTIYF

j_gene: TRBJ2-5
d_gene: -
v_gene: TRBV19
abundance: few
len: 13
CDR3nt: TGTGCCAGTAGTGCCCGGACCCAAGAGACCCAGTACTTC
CDR3aa: CASSARTQETQYF

j_gene: TRBJ2-2
d_gene: TRBD1
v_gene: TRBV28
abundance: -
len: 14
CDR3nt: TGTGCCAGCGCTCGACAGGGGTTCACCGGGGAGCTGTTTTTT
CDR3aa: CASARQGFTGELFF

j_gene: TRBJ2-7
d_gene: -
v_gene: TRBV5-1
abundance: many
len: 14
CDR3nt: TGCGCCAGCAGCTTGGGCGACTACTCCTACGAGCAGTACTTC
CDR3aa: CASSLGDYSYEQYF

j_gene: TRBJ1-4
d_gene: -
v_gene: TRBV19
abundance: few
len: 15
CDR3nt: TGTGCCAGTAGTATCTCTCTGCAAACTAATGAAAAACTGTTTTTT
CDR3aa: CASSISLQTNEKLFF

j_gene: TRBJ1-1
d_gene: -
v_gene: TRBV27
abundance: many
len: 15
CDR3nt: TGTGCCAGCAGCCTCTGGAGGGGGGAGGAAACTGAAGCTTTCTTT
CDR3aa: CASSLWRGEETEAFF

j_gene: TRBJ2-5
d_gene: -
v_gene: TRBV29-1
abundance: -
len: 12
CDR3nt: TGCAGCGGGGCCGGGGGGCGGGAGACCCAGTACTTC
CDR3aa: CSGAGGRETQYF

j_gene: TRBJ1-5
d_gene: -
v_gene: TRBV11-2
abundance: many
len: 13
CDR3nt: TGTGCCAGCAGTCCGGGACTGGATCAGCCCCAGCATTTT
CDR3aa: CASSPGLDQPQHF

j_gene: TRBJ2-5
d_gene: -
v_gene: TRBV7-8
abundance: few
len: 14
CDR3nt: TGTGCCAGCAGCGGTGCCGGGAACCAAGAGACCCAGTACTTC
CDR3aa: CASSGAGNQETQYF